This record covers a single T cell receptor (beta chain). What it binds is not known. CDR1 and CDR2 from the germline V gene are SNHLY and FYNNEI. This CDR3 region has 13 residues. V lost 7 bases, J lost 7 bases, and 16 bases lay in between. The entry originates in a study of cytomegalovirus exposure and HLA in healthy donors. The study, taken as a whole, reports: An analysis that came later showed most CMV-associated TCR beta chains appearing HLA-restricted. When analyzed later, the rates of TCR association showed variation by HLA locus, with DRB1 the most and HLA-C the fewest.

Amplification used 60 Vbeta primers and 13 Jbeta primers. Clones were read by immunoSEQ multiplex PCR, and TCRdb kept only the in-frame ones, dropping some. The data show approximately 220,000 clones, 75% to 80% seen once. The TCR originated in a man younger than 35 in good health and CMV-seronegative. The sequenced sample consisted of PBMCs. The chain uses TRBV2 and TRBJ2-5; maybe TRBD1 (5 bases). The CDR3 DNA sequence: TGTGCCAGCACCCTCAGGGAAATGGCGACCCAGTACTTC. It is translated as CASTLREMATQYF.